This T cell receptor (beta chain) came from a study of monozygotic twins with inflammatory bowel disease. The germline V gene has CDR1 MNHEY and CDR2 SVGAGI. The CDR3 runs 15 residues. Every TCR library drew on about 3,300 ng of total RNA. Reprocessing the 5' RACE reads, TCRdb reports a single entry for every CDR3 protein and omits DNA. This table holds 300,000 to 450,000 distinct CDR3 sequences. The chain combines TRBV6-5 with TRBJ1-5. Sequenced input: blood. This receptor was obtained from a human donor with ulcerative colitis or Crohn's disease, or a healthy co-twin of an affected twin (not recorded which). CDR3 sequence: CASSRLVGSNQPQHF.